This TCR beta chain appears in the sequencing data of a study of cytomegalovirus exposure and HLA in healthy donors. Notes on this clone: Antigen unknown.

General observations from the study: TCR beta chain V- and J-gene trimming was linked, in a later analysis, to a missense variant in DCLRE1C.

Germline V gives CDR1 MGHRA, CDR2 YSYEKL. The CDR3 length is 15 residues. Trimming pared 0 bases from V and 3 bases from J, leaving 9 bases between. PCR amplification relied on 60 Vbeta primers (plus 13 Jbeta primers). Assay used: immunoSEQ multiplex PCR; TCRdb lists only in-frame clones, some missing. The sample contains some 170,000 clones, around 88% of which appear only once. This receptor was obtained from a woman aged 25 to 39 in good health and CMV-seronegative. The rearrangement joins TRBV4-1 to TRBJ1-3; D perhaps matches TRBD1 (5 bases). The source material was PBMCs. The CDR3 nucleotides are TGCGCCAGCAGCCAAGAGATCAGGGTTGGAAACACCATATATTTT. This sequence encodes CASSQEIRVGNTIYF.